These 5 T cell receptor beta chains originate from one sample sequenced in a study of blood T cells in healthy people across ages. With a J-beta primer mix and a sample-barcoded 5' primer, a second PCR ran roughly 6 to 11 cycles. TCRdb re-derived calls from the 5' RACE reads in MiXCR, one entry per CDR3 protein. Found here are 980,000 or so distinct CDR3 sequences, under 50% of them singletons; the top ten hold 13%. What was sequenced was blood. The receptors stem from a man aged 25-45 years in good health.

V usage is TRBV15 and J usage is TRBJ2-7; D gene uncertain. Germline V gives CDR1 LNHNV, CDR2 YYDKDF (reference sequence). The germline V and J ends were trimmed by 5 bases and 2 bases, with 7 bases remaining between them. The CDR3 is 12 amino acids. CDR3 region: CATSRPPYEQYF. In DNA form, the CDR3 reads TGTGCCACCAGCCGGCCCCCCTACGAGCAGTACTTC.

This CDR3 is CASTGTLEETQYF. The CDR3 DNA sequence: TGTGCCAGCACTGGGACACTAGAAGAGACCCAGTACTTC. The rearrangement uses TRBV12-3 or TRBV12-4 and TRBJ2-5; perhaps TRBD1 as D (6 bases). Deletions cut 7 bases from V and 3 bases from J, with 12 bases between. This CDR3 has 13 residues.

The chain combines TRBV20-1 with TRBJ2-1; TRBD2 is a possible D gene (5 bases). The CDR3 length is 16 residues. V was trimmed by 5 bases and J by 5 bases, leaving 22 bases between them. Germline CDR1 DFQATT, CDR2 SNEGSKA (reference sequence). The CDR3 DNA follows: TGCAGTGCTCCAGATTCGGCGTCAACGGGGAACAATGAGCAGTTCTTC. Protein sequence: CSAPDSASTGNNEQFF.

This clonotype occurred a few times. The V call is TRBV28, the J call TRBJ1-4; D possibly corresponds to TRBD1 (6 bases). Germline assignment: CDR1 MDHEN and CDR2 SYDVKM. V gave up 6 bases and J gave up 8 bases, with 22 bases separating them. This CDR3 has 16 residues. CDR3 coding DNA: TGTGCCAGCAGCCCGCCCTACGCGGGGGCCGGAGAAAAACTGTTTTTT. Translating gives CASSPPYAGAGEKLFF.

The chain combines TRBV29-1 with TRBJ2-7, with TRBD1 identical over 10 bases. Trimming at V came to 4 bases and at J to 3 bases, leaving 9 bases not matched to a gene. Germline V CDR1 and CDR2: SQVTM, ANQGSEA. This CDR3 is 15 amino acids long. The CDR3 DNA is TGCAGCGTTGGATCACCGGACAGGGGGTACTACGAGCAGTACTTC. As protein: CSVGSPDRGYYEQYF.